These T cell receptor beta chains were read from a single sample in a study of OX40 agonist ivuxolimab in advanced cancers. Profiled with immunoSEQ multiplex PCR; TCRdb holds only in-frame clones, not every one. The sample shows approximately 45,000 clones, 75% to 85% of them seen only once. The specimen was CD4+ or CD8+ T cells sorted from blood, collected in a trial of the OX40 agonist ivuxolimab. The receptors come from an adult with an advanced solid tumor such as melanoma, head and neck, liver or kidney cancer. The CDR3 runs from the conserved cysteine through the conserved F or W. A D gene is named only where the DNA matches it firmly. Clone size is given for some rows only: seen once, a few or many times, or a class if the clone is expanded.

>TRBD1|TRBV5-8|17|.|TRBJ2-4
CASSWGTGNLAKNIQYF
TGTGCCAGCAGCTGGGGGACAGGGAATTTAGCCAAAAACATTCAGTACTTC
>TRBD1|TRBV18|16|.|TRBJ1-1
CASSLIGQGMNTEAFF
TGTGCCAGCTCACTAATCGGACAGGGGATGAACACTGAAGCTTTCTTT
>.|TRBV6-1|12|.|TRBJ1-2
CASSEVWGGYTF
TGTGCCAGCAGTGAAGTCTGGGGAGGCTACACCTTC
>.|TRBV6-1|15|.|TRBJ1-1
CASSEGLGRITEAFF
TGTGCCAGCAGTGAAGGGTTGGGAAGGATCACTGAAGCTTTCTTT
>TRBD2|TRBV5-1|17|once|TRBJ2-3
CASSLGSGLANPDTQYF
TGCGCCAGCAGCTTGGGGTCGGGACTAGCGAATCCAGATACGCAGTATTTT
>TRBD1|TRBV6-1|15|.|TRBJ1-4
CASSEARGGVEKLFF
TGTGCCAGCAGTGAAGCACGAGGGGGCGTTGAAAAACTGTTTTTT
>.|TRBV7-5|17|.|TRBJ2-4
CARSAHTNALAKNIQYF
TGTGCCAGAAGCGCCCACACAAATGCTCTAGCCAAAAACATTCAGTACTTC
>.|TRBV4-3|15|.|TRBJ1-5
CASSQELGGNQPQHF
TGCGCCAGCAGCCAAGAACTTGGGGGAAATCAGCCCCAGCATTTT
>TRBD1|TRBV9|15|.|TRBJ2-7
CASSVGQGRSYEQYF
TGTGCCAGCAGCGTAGGACAGGGTAGGTCCTACGAGCAGTACTTC
>.|TRBV11-2|14|once|TRBJ1-2
CASSLAQGPSGYTF
TGTGCCAGCAGCTTAGCTCAGGGGCCCAGCGGCTACACCTTC